Below are 21 T cell receptor beta chains sequenced from a single sample in a study of T-cell reconstitution after alpha-beta-depleted transplantation in children. Unique molecular identifiers were used to barcode this TCRbeta library. TCRdb analysed the PCR reads with MiXCR anew, one entry per CDR3 protein. The sample lists roughly 310,000 distinct CDR3 sequences, around 25% occurring once. The material was PBMCs, mostly from graft donor cells, obtained 180 days after TCRalphabeta/CD19-depleted stem cell transplant. The receptors were sampled from a male patient younger than 18 who had a stem cell transplant for acute lymphoblastic leukemia, so the T cells may come from the graft donor.

The chain couples TRBV7-2 to TRBJ2-3; no clear D. The CDR3 is 13 residues long. Germline CDR1 reads SGHTA; CDR2 reads FQGNSA. The ends were cut back, 5 bases at V and 4 bases at J, with 10 bases in the middle. DNA of the CDR3: TGTGCCAGCAGCGAACTCGCCGCAGATACGCAGTATTTT. Amino acids: CASSELAADTQYF.

The rearrangement uses TRBV20-1 and TRBJ2-1; D might be TRBD2 (5 bases). Germline V gives CDR1 DFQATT, CDR2 SNEGSKA (reference sequence). The CDR3 has 15 residues. Trimming took 1 base from V and 1 from J, leaving 11 bases between them. CDR3 region: CSARARTPSYNEQFF. CDR3 bases: TGCAGTGCTAGAGCTCGGACTCCATCCTACAATGAGCAGTTCTTC.

The genes are TRBV6-2 or TRBV6-3 and TRBJ2-2, with unresolved D. This CDR3 contains 17 residues. V was trimmed by 8 bases and J by 1 base, leaving 20 bases between them. The V gene's germline CDR1 is MNHEY and CDR2 SVGEGT. The DNA for the CDR3 is TGTGCCAGCCGTACGACTTTAGGCCGCGGGAACACCGGGGAGCTGTTTTTT. Amino acid sequence: CASRTTLGRGNTGELFF.

CDR3 sequence (DNA): TGTGCCAGCAGTTTCCTACTGAATCAGCCCCAGCATTTT. It codes for CASSFLLNQPQHF. This chain uses TRBV12-3 or TRBV12-4 with TRBJ1-5; the D is unclear. Trimming removed 3 bases at V and 4 bases at J, with 7 bases between. The CDR3 contains 13 residues.

The chain has TRBV10-2 and TRBJ2-1; 12 nucleotides line up with TRBD2. There are 15 residues in the CDR3. CDR1 WSHSY and CDR2 SAAADI come from the germline V gene. The V and J ends lost 5 bases and 5 bases, in that order; junction bases with no gene match: 4. This chain's CDR3 is CASSPGLAGHNEQFF. The CDR3 DNA reads as TGCGCCAGCAGTCCGGGACTAGCGGGCCACAATGAGCAGTTCTTC.

This clonotype has only a few counts. The genes are TRBV3-1 and TRBJ2-3, with D possibly TRBD1 on 6 matching bases. The CDR3 contains 11 residues. Trimming took 5 bases from V and 8 from J, leaving 8 bases between them. From germline, CDR1 is LGHDT and CDR2 YNNKEL (reference sequence). The CDR3 here is CASSSRGTQYF. In DNA, the CDR3 is TGTGCCAGCAGCTCCAGGGGTACGCAGTATTTT.

The rearrangement uses TRBV5-1 and TRBJ2-1; no reliable D call. CDR3 length equals 13 residues. The V end was cut by 5 bases, the J end by 0 bases, with 6 bases between. Germline-derived CDR1 and CDR2 are SGHRS and YFSETQ. The CDR3 spells CASSHTSYNEQFF. The CDR3, as DNA: TGCGCCAGCAGTCACACCTCCTACAATGAGCAGTTCTTC. Filled out from reference TRBV5-1 and TRBJ2-1, the complete variable domain reads KAGVTQTPRYLIKTRGQQVTLSCSPISGHRSVSWYQQTPGQGLQFLFEYFSETQRNKGNFPGRFSGRQFSNSRSEMNVSTLELGDSALYLCASSHTSYNEQFFGPGTRLTVL.

The chain recombines TRBV27 with TRBJ1-6; tentative D call: TRBD1 (5 bases). Trimming pared 3 bases from V and 10 bases from J, leaving 22 bases between. Germline-derived CDR1 and CDR2 are MNHEY and SMNVEV (reference sequence). This CDR3 region has 17 residues. In nucleotides, the CDR3 is TGTGCCAGCAGTTTGCGGCAGGGCCCTAGGGTCGACTCACCCCTCCACTTT. It yields the protein CASSLRQGPRVDSPLHF.

This clonotype was found a few times. The chain links TRBV12-3 or TRBV12-4 to TRBJ2-1; the D gene could be TRBD1 or TRBD2 (5 bases each). Trimming cost V 3 bases and J 0 bases, with 21 bases left between them. The CDR3 has 19 amino acids. This chain's CDR3 is CASSFVLWWGRSSYNEQFF. In DNA form, the CDR3 reads TGTGCCAGCAGTTTCGTCCTTTGGTGGGGACGGAGCTCCTACAATGAGCAGTTCTTC.

This clonotype was recorded a few times. The J gene is TRBJ2-7, the V gene TRBV29-1; the D gene is possibly TRBD2 (6 bases). Trimming pared 6 bases from V and 4 bases from J, leaving 16 bases between. The length of the CDR3 is 13 residues. The germline V gene has CDR1 SQVTM and CDR2 ANQGSEA. The CDR3 nucleotides read TGCAGCGTCGGGACTTTTTCCGCATACGAGCAGTACTTC. It specifies CSVGTFSAYEQYF.

This clonotype was observed a handful of times. V and J are TRBV5-6 and TRBJ1-2; D is ambiguous. Germline CDR1 and CDR2: SGHDT and YYEEEE. The germline V and J ends were trimmed by 6 bases and 2 bases, with 11 bases remaining between them. This CDR3 spans 13 amino acids. CDR3 coding DNA: TGTGCCAGCATGGATGACGGAAACTATGGCTACACCTTC. It is translated as CASMDDGNYGYTF.

This chain joins TRBV7-6 and TRBJ1-2; 7 bases are a match to TRBD1. There are 15 residues in the CDR3. Trimming at V came to 5 bases and at J to 4 bases, leaving 10 bases not matched to a gene. Germline CDR1 reads SGHVS; CDR2 reads FNYEAQ. The CDR3 spells CASSLRTGRPYGYTF. CDR3 DNA: TGTGCCAGCAGCCTAAGGACAGGTCGGCCCTATGGCTACACCTTC. Full variable domain (remainder filled in from reference TRBV7-6 and TRBJ1-2): GAGVSQSPRYKVTKRGQDVALRCDPISGHVSLYWYRQALGQGPEFLTYFNYEAQQDKSGLPNDRFSAERPEGSISTLTIQRTEQRDSAMYRCASSLRTGRPYGYTFGSGTRLTVV.

A note on this clonotype: Mismatch with germline at one junction end may stem from a read error. The rearrangement links TRBV7-2 to TRBJ2-1; 11 nucleotides agree with TRBD2. The CDR3 length is 11 residues. Germline V gives CDR1 SGHTA, CDR2 FQGNSA. DNA for the CDR3: TGTGCCAGCAGCTTCTTTAGCGGGAGGGCCTTC. Translated, it gives CASSFFSGRAF.

V usage is TRBV4-1 and J usage is TRBJ2-3, with D unresolved. This CDR3 has 15 residues. Germline V gene data show CDR1 as MGHRA and CDR2 as YSYEKL. V lost 1 base and J lost 2, with 10 bases in between. CDR3 nucleotides: TGCGCCAGCAGCCAAGTGGTTCCCCTCACAGATACGCAGTATTTT. Its protein is CASSQVVPLTDTQYF.

The table lists this clonotype with a few counts. The J gene is TRBJ2-3, the V gene TRBV6-5; 12 bases fit TRBD1. The CDR3 runs 16 residues. The germline V gene encodes CDR1 MNHEY and CDR2 SVGAGI. J lost 6 bases, V lost 4 bases, and 8 bases had no gene match. The CDR3 reads CASSSGTGGFEDTQYF. The CDR3 DNA follows: TGTGCCAGCAGTTCAGGGACAGGGGGCTTTGAGGATACGCAGTATTTT.

In its sample, this clonotype was seen a few times. The chain combines TRBV21-1 with TRBJ2-3; the DNA was not compared with TRBD2, the D call given in the table. TRBV21-1 is shown as a pseudogene. This CDR3 has 18 residues. In DNA form, the CDR3 reads TGTGCCAGCAGCAACTCCACAAGGGGGAGGCTCATCACAGATACGCAGTATTTT. As protein: CASSNSTRGRLITDTQYF.

In this sample, this clonotype turned up a few times. The J gene is TRBJ2-2, the V gene TRBV29-1; D remains ambiguous. V gave up 4 bases and J gave up 2 bases, with 14 bases separating them. Germline CDR1 SQVTM, CDR2 ANQGSEA. The CDR3 length is 15 residues. The CDR3 bases are TGCAGCGTTGTAGAGTCATCCTTAAACACCGGGGAGCTGTTTTTT. Its protein product is CSVVESSLNTGELFF.

The chain joins TRBV7-9 to TRBJ1-3; weak D call: TRBD1 (5 bases). Germline CDR1 reads SEHNR; CDR2 reads FQNEAQ (reference sequence). This CDR3 has 16 amino acids. V lost 2 bases and J lost 0, with 11 bases in between. The CDR3 DNA reads TGTGCCAGCAGCTTATCCGGGGGGAACTCTGGAAACACCATATATTTT. Its protein is CASSLSGGNSGNTIYF.

The rearrangement uses TRBV5-1 and TRBJ1-4; D might be TRBD1 (5 bases). V shed 0 bases and J shed 0 bases, with 9 bases lying between them. Germline CDR1 and CDR2: SGHRS and YFSETQ. The CDR3 contains 16 residues. DNA of the CDR3: TGCGCCAGCAGCTTGGGGGACTTTCCAACTAATGAAAAACTGTTTTTT. It translates to CASSLGDFPTNEKLFF.

This clonotype was observed a few times. V is TRBV9 and J is TRBJ2-7; D might be TRBD1 (6 bases). V was clipped by 4 bases and J by 7 bases, with 15 bases between them. CDR1 SGDLS and CDR2 YYNGEE come from the germline V gene. The CDR3 length is 13 residues. The CDR3 region has the DNA TGTGCCAGCAGCCTAGTTTTAACAGGGGAGCAGTACTTC. It codes for CASSLVLTGEQYF.

The chain links TRBV20-1 to TRBJ2-7; D remains unclear. Germline assignment: CDR1 DFQATT and CDR2 SNEGSKA (reference sequence). V lost 3 bases and J lost 1, with 16 bases in between. The CDR3 contains 15 residues. The CDR3 is CSARPSGIPSYEQYF. In nucleotides, the CDR3 is TGCAGTGCTAGGCCTTCTGGGATTCCTTCCTACGAGCAGTACTTC.